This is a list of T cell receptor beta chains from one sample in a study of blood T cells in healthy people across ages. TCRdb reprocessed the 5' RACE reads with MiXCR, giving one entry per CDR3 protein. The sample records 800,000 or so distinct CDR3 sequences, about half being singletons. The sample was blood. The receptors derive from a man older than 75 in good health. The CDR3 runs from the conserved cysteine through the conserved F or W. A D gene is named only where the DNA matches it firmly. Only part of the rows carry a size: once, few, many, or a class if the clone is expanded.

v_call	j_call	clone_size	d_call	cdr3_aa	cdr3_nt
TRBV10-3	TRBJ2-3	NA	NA	CAISVASAPADTQYF	TGTGCCATCAGTGTGGCTAGCGCCCCGGCGGATACGCAGTATTTT
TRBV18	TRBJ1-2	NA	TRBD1	CASSKDRDGGYTF	TGTGCCAGCTCAAAGGACAGGGACGGCGGCTACACCTTC
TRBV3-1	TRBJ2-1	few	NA	CASSDRYEQFF	TGTGCCAGCAGTGACCGATATGAGCAGTTCTTC
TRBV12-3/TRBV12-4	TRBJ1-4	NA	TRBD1	CASSLGQGLTEKLFF	TGTGCCAGCAGTTTAGGACAGGGCCTAACTGAAAAACTGTTTTTT
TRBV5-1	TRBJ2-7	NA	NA	CASSPWTEAEQYF	TGCGCCAGCAGCCCCTGGACGGAGGCCGAGCAGTACTTC
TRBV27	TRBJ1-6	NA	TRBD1	CASRTGGDSPLHF	TGTGCCAGCAGAACAGGGGGAGATTCACCCCTCCACTTT
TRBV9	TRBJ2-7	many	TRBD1	CASSAGTGGTEQYF	TGTGCCAGCAGCGCCGGGACAGGGGGCACCGAGCAGTACTTC
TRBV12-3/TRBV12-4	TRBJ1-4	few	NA	CASTPGGANEKLFF	TGTGCCAGCACTCCCGGGGGGGCTAATGAAAAACTGTTTTTT
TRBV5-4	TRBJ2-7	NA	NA	CASSPGLDNEQYF	TGTGCCAGCAGCCCCGGACTGGACAACGAGCAGTACTTC
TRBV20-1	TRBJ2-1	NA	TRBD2	CSAAPGAGVVHEQFF	TGCAGTGCGGCCCCAGGAGCGGGAGTTGTCCATGAGCAGTTCTTC
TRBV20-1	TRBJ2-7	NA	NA	CSARVPLSPYEQYF	TGCAGTGCTAGAGTTCCTTTATCCCCCTACGAGCAGTACTTC
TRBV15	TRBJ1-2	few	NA	CATSRDLPGASGDGYTF	TGTGCCACCAGCAGAGATCTGCCGGGGGCATCGGGAGATGGCTACACCTTC
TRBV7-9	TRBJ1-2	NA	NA	CASSRENYGYTF	TGTGCCAGCAGCAGGGAAAACTATGGCTACACCTTC
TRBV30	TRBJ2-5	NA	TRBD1	CAWSTGQLKETQYF	TGTGCCTGGAGTACGGGACAGTTAAAAGAGACCCAGTACTTC
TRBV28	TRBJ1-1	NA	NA	CASRRAGASEAFF	TGTGCCAGCAGACGCGCGGGGGCCTCTGAAGCTTTCTTT